What follows is one T cell receptor beta chain and its context. The record originates from a study of shared clonotypes between healthy human individuals. Generated by immunoSEQ multiplex PCR, the TCRdb table keeps only in-frame clones and is missing some. Among about 1,900,000 clones listed, around 96% were seen once. Terminally differentiated effector memory CD45RA+ cells were excluded from the naive CD8 cells, which were CD45RO-negative and positively selected for CCR7. The CDR3 runs to 12 residues. Germline CDR1 WSHSY, CDR2 SAAADI. Trimming took 8 bases from V and 6 from J; bases not matched to a gene: 1.

This TCR came from a man aged 18 to 35 in good health. The sequenced sample was naive CD8+ T cells sorted from blood. The chain employs TRBV10-2 and TRBJ2-5; 12 bases line up with TRBD1. CDR3 nucleotide sequence: TGCGCCAGCGGGACAGGGGGCCAGACCCAGTACTTC. Its translation: CASGTGGQTQYF.